This T cell receptor (beta chain) is from a study of blood T cell repertoires in COVID-19. Study summary: The samples span acute and convalescent COVID-19 from the United States, Italy and Spain. Sources were T cells, B-cell-depleted T cells, or PBMCs; the material itself was cDNA or gDNA.

Original processing notes: Researchers report that nucleated cell counts were estimated from reference gene primer amplification. Produced via immunoSEQ multiplex PCR; TCRdb's table is partial and in-frame only. Clonal size and the V and J genes are those of that table, whereas D and trimming came from the DNA. Seen here are about 200,000 clones, around 84% observed once, and the top ten hold more than 9%. Trimming stripped 6 bases from V and 15 bases from J, with 9 bases between. CDR1 MDHEN and CDR2 SYDVKM come from the germline V gene. The CDR3 loop spans 9 amino acids. Sequencing input: peripheral blood. This TCR derives from a man aged 45 to 65 with active or convalescent COVID-19. The V and J genes are TRBV28 and TRBJ2-4; D not resolved. The chain's CDR3 is CASRLLWYF. The CDR3 DNA is TGTGCCAGCAGACTACTTTGGTACTTC.